Listed below are T cell receptor beta chains from one sample, sequenced in a study of T cells in Graves' hyperthyroidism and ophthalmopathy. A single record per CDR3 protein comes from TCRdb applying MiXCR to the multiplex PCR reads. The table has some 740,000 distinct CDR3 sequences, 14% seen once. The material sequenced was blood. Receptors originate from a woman aged 18-30 years with Graves' hyperthyroidism. Each CDR3 is given with its conserved first and last residue. A D gene is named only where the DNA matches it firmly. The size field is filled for only some rows; it gives once, few, many or a size class.

clone size: few; J gene: TRBJ2-2; V gene: TRBV6-2/TRBV6-3; D gene: .; CDR3 DNA: TGTGCCAGCAGTCCCTCAAGCGGAGCCCCCACCGGGGAGCTGTTTTTT; CDR3 protein: CASSPSSGAPTGELFF
clone size: many; J gene: TRBJ2-5; V gene: TRBV28; D gene: .; CDR3 DNA: TGTGCCAGCAGTCTGATCGATGGGGGCATGGAGACCCAGTACTTC; CDR3 protein: CASSLIDGGMETQYF
clone size: .; J gene: TRBJ2-1; V gene: TRBV7-2; D gene: .; CDR3 DNA: TGTGCCAGCATGCTATACAATGAGCAGTTCTTC; CDR3 protein: CASMLYNEQFF
clone size: .; J gene: TRBJ2-2; V gene: TRBV7-9; D gene: TRBD2; CDR3 DNA: TGTGCCAGCAGCTCCCCTATCTGGCTAGCGGGGAACACCGGGGAGCTGTTTTTT; CDR3 protein: CASSSPIWLAGNTGELFF
clone size: many; J gene: TRBJ2-2; V gene: TRBV18; D gene: TRBD1; CDR3 DNA: TGTGCCAGCTCACAAGACAGGGCGACCGGGGAGCTGTTTTTT; CDR3 protein: CASSQDRATGELFF
clone size: .; J gene: TRBJ2-7; V gene: TRBV20-1; D gene: TRBD2; CDR3 DNA: TGCAGTGCAACCGATCTAGCGGGGTCCTACGAGCAGTACTTC; CDR3 protein: CSATDLAGSYEQYF
clone size: many; J gene: TRBJ2-7; V gene: TRBV18; D gene: .; CDR3 DNA: TGTGCCAGCTCACGAGGGCAAAACGAGCAGTACTTC; CDR3 protein: CASSRGQNEQYF
clone size: .; J gene: TRBJ2-2; V gene: TRBV5-1; D gene: TRBD2; CDR3 DNA: TGCGCCAGCTATGGGACTAGATCTGCCGGGGAGCTGTTTTTT; CDR3 protein: CASYGTRSAGELFF
clone size: .; J gene: TRBJ2-3; V gene: TRBV7-3; D gene: TRBD1; CDR3 DNA: TGTGCCAGCAGCTTTTCCGGGACAGGGGCAGATACGCAGTATTTT; CDR3 protein: CASSFSGTGADTQYF
clone size: .; J gene: TRBJ2-1; V gene: TRBV18; D gene: TRBD2; CDR3 DNA: TGTGCCAGCTCACCCCCTAGCGGGAGTCTCGCTGAGCAGTTCTTC; CDR3 protein: CASSPPSGSLAEQFF
clone size: .; J gene: TRBJ1-5; V gene: TRBV5-8; D gene: TRBD1; CDR3 DNA: TGTGCCAGCAGCGGAAGAGGGACAGGGGCAATCCGTAGCAATCAGCCCCAGCATTTT; CDR3 protein: CASSGRGTGAIRSNQPQHF
clone size: few; J gene: TRBJ1-5; V gene: TRBV12-3/TRBV12-4; D gene: .; CDR3 DNA: TGTGCCAGCAGTTTAAAGAGGGCAGTTAATCAGCCCCAGCATTTT; CDR3 protein: CASSLKRAVNQPQHF
clone size: many; J gene: TRBJ1-6; V gene: TRBV7-9; D gene: TRBD1; CDR3 DNA: TGTGCCAGCAGCTTCGGACAGGGGGCATCACCCCTCCACTTT; CDR3 protein: CASSFGQGASPLHF
clone size: few; J gene: TRBJ2-3; V gene: TRBV3-1; D gene: TRBD2; CDR3 DNA: TGTGCCAGCAGCCAAGTCACTAGCGGGAGACCACCCACAGATACGCAGTATTTT; CDR3 protein: CASSQVTSGRPPTDTQYF
clone size: few; J gene: TRBJ2-1; V gene: TRBV14; D gene: TRBD1; CDR3 DNA: TGTGCCTGCAGCCATGTCCCCCTCCGGGACAGGGGGGTAGGGGAGCAGTTCTTC; CDR3 protein: CACSHVPLRDRGVGEQFF